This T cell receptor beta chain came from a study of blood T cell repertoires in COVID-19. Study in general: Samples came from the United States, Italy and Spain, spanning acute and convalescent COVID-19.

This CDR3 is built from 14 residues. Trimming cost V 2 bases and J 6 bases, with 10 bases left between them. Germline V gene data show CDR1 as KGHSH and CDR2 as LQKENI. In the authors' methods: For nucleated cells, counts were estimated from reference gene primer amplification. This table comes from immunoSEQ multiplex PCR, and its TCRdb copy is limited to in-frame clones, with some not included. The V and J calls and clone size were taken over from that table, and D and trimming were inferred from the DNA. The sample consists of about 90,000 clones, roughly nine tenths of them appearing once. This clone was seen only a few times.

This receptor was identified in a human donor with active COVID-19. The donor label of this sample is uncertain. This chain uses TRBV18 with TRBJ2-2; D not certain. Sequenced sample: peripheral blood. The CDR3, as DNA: TGTGCCAGCTCACCAACCTATGAGGCCGGGGAGCTGTTTTTT. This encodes CASSPTYEAGELFF.